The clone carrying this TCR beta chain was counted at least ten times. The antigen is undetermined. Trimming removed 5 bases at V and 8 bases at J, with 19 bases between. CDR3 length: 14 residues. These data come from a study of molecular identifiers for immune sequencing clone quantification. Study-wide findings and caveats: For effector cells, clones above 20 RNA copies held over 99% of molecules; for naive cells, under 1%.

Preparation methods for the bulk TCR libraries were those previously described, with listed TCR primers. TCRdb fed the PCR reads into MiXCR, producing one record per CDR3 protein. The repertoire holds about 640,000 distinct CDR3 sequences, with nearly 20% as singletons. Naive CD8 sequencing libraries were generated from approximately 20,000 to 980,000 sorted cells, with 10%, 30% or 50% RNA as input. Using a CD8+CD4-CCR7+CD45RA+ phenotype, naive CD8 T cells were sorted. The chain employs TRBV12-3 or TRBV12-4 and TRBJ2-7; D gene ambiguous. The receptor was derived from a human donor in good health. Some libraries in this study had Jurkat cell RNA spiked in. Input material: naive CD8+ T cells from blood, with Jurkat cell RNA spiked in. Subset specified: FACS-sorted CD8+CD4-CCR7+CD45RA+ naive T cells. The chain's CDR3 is CASSPQGSQVQQYF. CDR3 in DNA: TGTGCCAGCAGTCCGCAAGGGTCCCAGGTACAGCAGTACTTC.